A single sample is the source of the 30 T cell receptor beta chains below, sequenced in a study of blood T cell repertoires in COVID-19 (dated by TCRdb to the early 2020s). The library was obtained by the immunoSEQ multiplex PCR assay. Sourced from immuneACCESS, this table was stored by TCRdb with only in-frame sequences that have V and J called. A share of the clones is absent; for the studies checked, an unresolved V gene accounts for under half, and the remainder has no known explanation. The sample table shows 150,000 to 200,000 clones, and 78% are seen once. 11% to 15% of the sample is held by the ten biggest clonotypes. The sample was peripheral blood. The origin of the receptors is a woman older than 75 with acute or convalescent COVID-19.

The chain combines TRBV19 with TRBJ1-3; 11 bases map to TRBD1. With 4 bases clipped from V and 2 bases from J, the junction kept 1 base outside the gene matches. The CDR3 covers 15 residues. CDR1 and CDR2 from the germline V gene are LNHDA and SQIVND (reference sequence). The CDR3 protein is CASSRGQGAGNTIYF. DNA for the CDR3: TGTGCCAGTAGTAGGGGACAGGGGGCTGGAAACACCATATATTTT.

The V gene is TRBV21-1, the J gene TRBJ1-5. TRBV21-1 is designated a pseudogene. The CDR3 sequence is 11 residues long. CDR3 sequence reads: CASTTAQPQHF. DNA for the CDR3: TGTGCCAGCACCACCGCGCAGCCCCAGCATTTT.

The chain recombines TRBV28 with TRBJ2-1, with a weak D call TRBD2 (6 bases). This CDR3 has 13 amino acids. Per the germline V gene, CDR1 is MDHEN and CDR2 is SYDVKM. V lost 7 bases and J 0 bases, leaving 7 bases between the germline ends. The CDR3 is CASTLASYNEQFF. CDR3 sequence (DNA): TGTGCCAGCACACTAGCCTCCTACAATGAGCAGTTCTTC.

This clone was observed once. The chain carries TRBV4-1 and TRBJ2-5; TRBD2 matches at 9 bases. Trimming took 1 base from V and 4 from J; bases not matched to a gene: 7. In germline, CDR1 is MGHRA, CDR2 YSYEKL. CDR3 length equals 16 residues. The CDR3 is CASSQGGAGGRETQYF. The DNA of the CDR3 is TGCGCCAGCAGCCAAGGGGGAGCGGGAGGTCGAGAGACCCAGTACTTC.

The chain employs TRBV2 and TRBJ1-2; a possible D gene is TRBD1 (6 bases). The germline CDR1 and CDR2 sequences are SNHLY and FYNNEI. The CDR3 contains 12 residues. V gave up 10 bases and J gave up 4 bases, with 13 bases separating them. Written as DNA, the CDR3 is TGTGCCAAGTCGACAGGAGCCTATGGCTACACCTTC. This codes for CAKSTGAYGYTF. The entire variable domain, with the rest obtained from reference TRBV2 and TRBJ1-2, is as follows: EPEVTQTPSHQVTQMGQEVILRCVPISNHLYFYWYRQILGQKVEFLVSFYNNEISEKSEIFDDQFSVERPDGSNFTLKIRSTKLEDSAMYFCAKSTGAYGYTFGSGTRLTVV.

The V call is TRBV6-5, the J call TRBJ2-7; the match to TRBD2 covers 14 bases. CDR1 is MNHEY, CDR2 SVGAGI, per germline. The CDR3 extends over 15 amino acids. J was trimmed by 6 bases and V by 7 bases; bases with no gene match: 8. CDR3 nucleotide sequence: TGTGCCAGCACCTCGGGACTAGCGGGAGATATCGAGCAGTACTTC. It translates to CASTSGLAGDIEQYF.

The gene calls are TRBV20-1 and TRBJ1-1; no definite D call. Trimming removed 5 bases from V and 4 bases from J, with 8 bases in between. CDR1 is DFQATT, CDR2 SNEGSKA, per germline (reference sequence). The length of the CDR3 is 11 residues. The CDR3: CSAGPSTEAFF. CDR3 coding DNA: TGCAGTGCTGGCCCCTCCACTGAAGCTTTCTTT.

V usage is TRBV28 and J usage is TRBJ1-4; no clear D gene. The CDR3 runs 14 residues. Germline V lookup: CDR1 MDHEN, CDR2 SYDVKM. Trimming cost V 5 bases and J 0 bases, with 7 bases left between them. DNA for the CDR3: TGTGCCAGCAGTCGAGCTTCAACTAATGAAAAACTGTTTTTT. Protein sequence: CASSRASTNEKLFF.

This clone was observed once. V gene TRBV6-5 combines with J gene TRBJ2-7, with 8 bases lining up with TRBD1. Per germline, CDR1 MNHEY and CDR2 SVGAGI. The CDR3 runs to 14 residues. V shed 5 bases and J 11 bases; nucleotides not matched to a gene: 14. CDR3 loop: CASSTSGTGKMEYF. CDR3 nucleotide sequence: TGTGCCAGCAGTACTTCCGGGACAGGCAAGATGGAGTACTTC.

This clone appeared a few times. This chain joins TRBV6-6 and TRBJ1-5; 9 bases map to TRBD1. The V and J ends lost 7 bases and 6 bases, in that order; junction bases with no gene match: 10. The germline V gene encodes CDR1 MNHNY and CDR2 SVGAGI (reference sequence). The CDR3 contains 15 residues. The CDR3 spells CASNQPGTGSQPQHF. The CDR3 DNA reads TGTGCCAGCAATCAACCCGGGACAGGGTCTCAGCCCCAGCATTTT.

The rearrangement uses TRBV27 and TRBJ2-7; D perhaps matches TRBD2 (6 bases). CDR3 length equals 14 residues. CDR1 MNHEY and CDR2 SMNVEV come from the germline V gene (reference sequence). V lost 2 bases, J lost 8 bases, and 16 bases lay in between. The DNA for the CDR3 is TGTGCCAGCAGTTTAGGTAGCGGCCCAGGCAAGCAGTACTTC. Protein sequence: CASSLGSGPGKQYF.

This rearrangement joins TRBV19 to TRBJ1-5, with 7 bases identical to TRBD1. The CDR3 contains 14 residues. V trimming: 6 bases; J trimming: 4 bases; junction bases outside the gene matches: 6. From germline, CDR1 is LNHDA and CDR2 SQIVND (reference sequence). CDR3 bases: TGTGCCAGTAGGCTTGGACAGGTGAATCAGCCCCAGCATTTT. This codes for CASRLGQVNQPQHF.

The chain carries TRBV13 and TRBJ1-1; 10 bases match TRBD1. Germline V gives CDR1 PRHDT, CDR2 FYEKMQ (reference sequence). The CDR3 sequence is 15 residues long. V shed 4 bases and J 8 bases; nucleotides not matched to a gene: 10. The CDR3 is CASSYPTGGVNEAFF. The CDR3 bases are TGTGCCAGCAGCTACCCGACAGGGGGCGTAAACGAAGCTTTCTTT.

This chain uses TRBV27 with TRBJ2-7; 8 bases agree with TRBD1. This CDR3 has 14 amino acids. The germline gives CDR1 MNHEY, CDR2 SMNVEV (reference sequence). Trimming cost V 5 bases and J 3 bases; bases outside gene matches: 6. As DNA, the CDR3 is TGTGCCAGCAGTACTTCAGGGGGCGGCTACGAGCAGTACTTC. This codes for CASSTSGGGYEQYF.

The chain is built from TRBV5-6 and TRBJ2-5; TRBD2 might be the D (6 bases). This CDR3 contains 15 residues. Germline V lookup: CDR1 SGHDT, CDR2 YYEEEE. With 2 bases removed from V and 1 base from J, the gap between germline ends came to 12 bases. CDR3 nucleotide sequence: TGTGCCAGCAGCTTCTTGGAGGGATCCCAAGAGACCCAGTACTTC. Translating gives CASSFLEGSQETQYF.

In regard to this clone: One end of the junction varies from germline; a read error may be responsible. The gene calls are TRBV7-7 and TRBJ2-1; D is perhaps TRBD1 (5 bases). Germline V gene lookup returns CDR1 SSHAT and CDR2 FNYEAQ (reference sequence). This CDR3 spans 13 amino acids. Written as DNA, the CDR3 is TGTGCTAGCAGCCGCGACAGAACGGGCGAGCAGTTCTTC. Translated, it gives CASSRDRTGEQFF.

The count of this clone is one. The chain recombines TRBV24-1 with TRBJ1-5; 9 nucleotides match TRBD1. The germline CDR1 and CDR2 sequences are KGHDR and SFDVKD. The V segment lost 3 bases and the J segment 6 bases; nucleotides outside the gene matches: 11. CDR3 size: 17 residues. CDR3 loop: CATSDRDRVVISQPQHF. DNA of the CDR3: TGTGCCACCAGTGATAGGGACAGGGTGGTAATTAGTCAGCCCCAGCATTTT.

A single count supports this clone. This rearrangement joins TRBV5-6 to TRBJ2-7, with TRBD1 matching 7 bases. Trimming removed 5 bases from V and 2 bases from J; junction bases left unmatched: 10. The CDR3 extends over 15 amino acids. Germline V gene sequence: CDR1 SGHDT, CDR2 YYEEEE. CDR3 region: CASRPRGTAAYEQYF. CDR3 DNA sequence: TGTGCCAGCAGACCCAGAGGGACAGCAGCCTACGAGCAGTACTTC.

The chain couples TRBV6-5 to TRBJ1-3; D ambiguous. CDR1 and CDR2 from the germline V gene are MNHEY and SVGAGI. This CDR3 is 14 amino acids long. Trimming took off 7 bases at V and 0 bases at J, with 10 bases between the two ends. CDR3 DNA: TGTGCCAGCACAGAGGTCTTCTCTGGAAACACCATATATTTT. Its translation is CASTEVFSGNTIYF.

This chain connects TRBV10-1 to TRBJ2-7; tentatively, D is TRBD2 (6 bases). Trimming removed 4 bases from V and 4 bases from J, with 11 bases in between. CDR3 length equals 13 residues. Germline CDR1 is WNHNN and CDR2 is SYGVQD (reference sequence). CDR3 sequence reads: CASSVGRGYEQYF. Written as DNA, the CDR3 is TGCGCCAGCAGTGTCGGGAGAGGGTACGAGCAGTACTTC.

The CDR3 nucleotides are TGTGCCAGCAGCGTAGGGACAGGGGGCAATTCACCCCTCCACTTT. It codes for CASSVGTGGNSPLHF. The chain employs TRBV9 and TRBJ1-6; 11 bases line up with TRBD1. V was clipped by 0 bases and J by 7 bases; unmatched bases: 0. The CDR3 covers 15 residues. Germline CDR1 and CDR2: SGDLS and YYNGEE.

This clone has just a few counts. CDR3 sequence (DNA): TGTGCCAGCAGCCCTCAGGGGCGGACCCAGTACTTC. Its translation is CASSPQGRTQYF. V gene TRBV11-1 combines with J gene TRBJ2-5; D is possibly TRBD1 (6 bases). Germline V CDR1 and CDR2: SGHAT, FQDESV (reference sequence). The CDR3 length is 12 residues. Trimming removed 5 bases from V and 7 bases from J, with 11 bases in between.

This rearrangement joins TRBV28 to TRBJ2-2; maybe TRBD2 (6 bases). Germline V gene data show CDR1 as MDHEN and CDR2 as SYDVKM. This CDR3 has 16 residues. V lost 5 bases and J lost 0, with 13 bases in between. The CDR3 sequence is CASSPYSGANTGELFF. CDR3 coding DNA: TGTGCCAGCAGTCCTTACTCGGGAGCGAACACCGGGGAGCTGTTTTTT.

This chain joins TRBV5-5 and TRBJ1-4, with D possibly TRBD1 on 5 matching bases. The CDR3 sequence is 14 residues long. Trimming stripped 1 base from V and 4 bases from J, with 8 bases between. The germline V gene encodes CDR1 SGHKS and CDR2 YYEKEE (reference sequence). The CDR3 bases are TGTGCCAGCAGCTTGACAGGTCTTAATGAAAAACTGTTTTTT. Encoded protein: CASSLTGLNEKLFF.

The chain is built from TRBV6-5 and TRBJ1-2; D remains ambiguous. The ends were cut back, 0 bases at V and 4 bases at J, with 3 bases in the middle. Germline V gene data show CDR1 as MNHEY and CDR2 as SVGAGI. The CDR3 has 12 amino acids. The CDR3 nucleotides read TGTGCCAGCAGTTACTCCGGCTATGGCTACACCTTC. It translates to CASSYSGYGYTF.

The gene calls are TRBV18 and TRBJ1-1; no reliable D call. Germline V gene sequence: CDR1 KGHSH, CDR2 LQKENI. The CDR3 is 15 residues long. The V end lost 3 bases, the J end lost 1 base, and 12 bases lay between the germline ends. The CDR3 bases are TGTGCCAGCTCACCGAATCCACTCGGGAACACTGAAGCTTTCTTT. The encoded protein is CASSPNPLGNTEAFF.

The genes are TRBV5-1 and TRBJ1-2, with unresolved D. V lost 0 bases and J 2 bases, leaving 8 bases between the germline ends. The V gene's germline CDR1 is SGHRS and CDR2 YFSETQ. CDR3 size: 14 residues. The chain's CDR3 is CASSLDGENYGYTF. In DNA form, the CDR3 reads TGCGCCAGCAGCTTGGACGGTGAAAACTATGGCTACACCTTC. The entire variable domain, with the rest obtained from reference TRBV5-1 and TRBJ1-2, is as follows: KAGVTQTPRYLIKTRGQQVTLSCSPISGHRSVSWYQQTPGQGLQFLFEYFSETQRNKGNFPGRFSGRQFSNSRSEMNVSTLELGDSALYLCASSLDGENYGYTFGSGTRLTVV.

The chain couples TRBV18 to TRBJ1-5; D remains ambiguous. The V and J ends lost 3 bases and 13 bases respectively, with 22 bases between them. Germline CDR1 and CDR2: KGHSH and LQKENI. The CDR3 extends over 15 amino acids. The CDR3 sequence is CASSPGQATEGPQHF. Here the CDR3 DNA reads TGTGCCAGCTCACCGGGCCAGGCAACGGAGGGTCCACAGCATTTT.

The rearrangement links TRBV7-9 to TRBJ2-3; D is perhaps TRBD1 (5 bases). The CDR3 is made up of 17 amino acids. V shed 5 bases and J shed 5 bases, with 23 bases lying between them. The germline CDR1 and CDR2 sequences are SEHNR and FQNEAQ (reference sequence). The CDR3 nucleotides read TGTGCCAGCAGCCCAACTCGCCCACACCCCAGGGAAGATACGCAGTATTTT. This codes for CASSPTRPHPREDTQYF.

This clone was picked up one time. The chain employs TRBV18 and TRBJ1-4; TRBD1 agrees at 9 bases. This CDR3 is built from 16 residues. V was pared by 6 bases and J by 3 bases, with 8 bases of the junction left unmatched. Germline V gene lookup returns CDR1 KGHSH and CDR2 LQKENI. The CDR3 DNA follows: TGTGCCAGCTCTCTCGCACAGGGGGCAGCTAATGAAAAACTGTTTTTT. It is translated as CASSLAQGAANEKLFF.